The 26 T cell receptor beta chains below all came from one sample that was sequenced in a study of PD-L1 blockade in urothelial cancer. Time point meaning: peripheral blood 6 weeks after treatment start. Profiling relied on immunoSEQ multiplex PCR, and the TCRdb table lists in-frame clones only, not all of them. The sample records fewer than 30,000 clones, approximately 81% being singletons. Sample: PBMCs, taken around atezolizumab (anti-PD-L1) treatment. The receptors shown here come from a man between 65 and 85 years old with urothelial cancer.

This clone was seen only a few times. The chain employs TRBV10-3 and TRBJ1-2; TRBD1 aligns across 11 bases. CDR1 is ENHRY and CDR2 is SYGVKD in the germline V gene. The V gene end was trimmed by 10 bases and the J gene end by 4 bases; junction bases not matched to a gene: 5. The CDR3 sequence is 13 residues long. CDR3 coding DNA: TGTGCCACGGGACAGGGGGTAGTCTATGGCTACACCTTC. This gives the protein CATGQGVVYGYTF.

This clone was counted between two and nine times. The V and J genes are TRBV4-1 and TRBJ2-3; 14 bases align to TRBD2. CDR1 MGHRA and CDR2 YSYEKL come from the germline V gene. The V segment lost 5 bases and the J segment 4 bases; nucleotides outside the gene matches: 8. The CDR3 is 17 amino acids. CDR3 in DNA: TGCGCCAGCAGCACCCGACTAGCGGGGGGGCCCGCAGATACGCAGTATTTT. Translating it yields CASSTRLAGGPADTQYF.

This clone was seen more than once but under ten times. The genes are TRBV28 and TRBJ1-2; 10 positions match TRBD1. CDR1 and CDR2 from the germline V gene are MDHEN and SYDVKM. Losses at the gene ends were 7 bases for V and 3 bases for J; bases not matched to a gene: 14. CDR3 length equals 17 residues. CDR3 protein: CASTLRGTGVVDYGYTF. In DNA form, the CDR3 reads TGTGCCAGCACCCTCAGGGGGACAGGGGTGGTAGACTATGGCTACACCTTC.

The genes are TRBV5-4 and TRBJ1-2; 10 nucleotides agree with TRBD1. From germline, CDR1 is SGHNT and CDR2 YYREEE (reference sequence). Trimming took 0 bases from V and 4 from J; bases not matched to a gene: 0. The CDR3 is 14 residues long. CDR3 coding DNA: TGTGCCAGCAGCTTGGGACAGGGGGCCTATGGCTACACCTTC. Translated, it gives CASSLGQGAYGYTF. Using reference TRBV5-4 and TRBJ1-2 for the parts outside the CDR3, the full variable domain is ETGVTQSPTHLIKTRGQQVTLRCSSQSGHNTVSWYQQALGQGPQFIFQYYREEENGRGNFPPRFSGLQFPNYSSELNVNALELDDSALYLCASSLGQGAYGYTFGSGTRLTVV.

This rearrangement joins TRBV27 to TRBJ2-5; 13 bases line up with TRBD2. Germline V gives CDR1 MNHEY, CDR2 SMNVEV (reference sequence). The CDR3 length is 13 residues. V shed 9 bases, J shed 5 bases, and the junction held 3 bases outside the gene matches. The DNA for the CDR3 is TGTGCCAGTCGGACTAGCGGGGGTGAGACCCAGTACTTC. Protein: CASRTSGGETQYF.

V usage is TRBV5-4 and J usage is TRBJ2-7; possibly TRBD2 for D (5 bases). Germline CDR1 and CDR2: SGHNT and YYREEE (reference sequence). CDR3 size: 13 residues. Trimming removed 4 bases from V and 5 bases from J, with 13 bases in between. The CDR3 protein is CASSQAAQDEQYF. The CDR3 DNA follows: TGTGCCAGCAGCCAAGCGGCCCAGGACGAGCAGTACTTC.

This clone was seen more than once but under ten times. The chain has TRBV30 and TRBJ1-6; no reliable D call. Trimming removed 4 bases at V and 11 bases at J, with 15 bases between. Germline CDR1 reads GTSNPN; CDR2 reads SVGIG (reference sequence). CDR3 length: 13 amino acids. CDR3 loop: CAWNLGVWPPLHF. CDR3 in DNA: TGTGCCTGGAACCTCGGGGTTTGGCCACCCCTCCACTTT.

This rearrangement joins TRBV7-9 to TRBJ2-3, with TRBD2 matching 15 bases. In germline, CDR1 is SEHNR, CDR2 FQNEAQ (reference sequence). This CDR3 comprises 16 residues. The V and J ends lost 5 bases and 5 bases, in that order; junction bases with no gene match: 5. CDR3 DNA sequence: TGTGCCAGCAGCCGGGGACTAGCGGGGGGAGGAGATACGCAGTATTTT. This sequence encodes CASSRGLAGGGDTQYF.

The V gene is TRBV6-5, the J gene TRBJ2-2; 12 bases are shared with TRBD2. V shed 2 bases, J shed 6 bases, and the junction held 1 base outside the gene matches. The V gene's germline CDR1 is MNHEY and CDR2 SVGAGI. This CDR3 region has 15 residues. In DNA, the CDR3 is TGTGCCAGCAGTTACCCTAGCGGGGGGGCCGGGGAGCTGTTTTTT. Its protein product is CASSYPSGGAGELFF.

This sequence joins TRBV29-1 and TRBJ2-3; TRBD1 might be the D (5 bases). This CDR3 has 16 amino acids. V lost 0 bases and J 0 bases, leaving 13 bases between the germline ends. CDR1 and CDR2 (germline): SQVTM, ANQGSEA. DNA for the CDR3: TGCAGCGTTGAAGATCCCCTGGCAGGGAGCACAGATACGCAGTATTTT. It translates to CSVEDPLAGSTDTQYF.

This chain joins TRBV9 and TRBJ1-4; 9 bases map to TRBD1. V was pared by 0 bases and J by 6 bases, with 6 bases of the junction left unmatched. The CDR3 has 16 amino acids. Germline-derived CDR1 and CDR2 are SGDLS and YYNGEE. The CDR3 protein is CASSVVGTGYDEKLFF. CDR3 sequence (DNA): TGTGCCAGCAGCGTAGTAGGGACAGGGTACGATGAAAAACTGTTTTTT. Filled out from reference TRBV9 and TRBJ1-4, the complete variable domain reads DSGVTQTPKHLITATGQRVTLRCSPRSGDLSVYWYQQSLDQGLQFLIQYYNGEERAKGNILERFSAQQFPDLHSELNLSSLELGDSALYFCASSVVGTGYDEKLFFGSGTQLSVL.

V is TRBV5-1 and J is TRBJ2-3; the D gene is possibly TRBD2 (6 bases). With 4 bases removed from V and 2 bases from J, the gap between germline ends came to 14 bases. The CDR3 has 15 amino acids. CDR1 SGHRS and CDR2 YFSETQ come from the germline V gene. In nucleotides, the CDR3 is TGCGCCAGCAGCCTCCCGGCGGGGAACACAGATACGCAGTATTTT. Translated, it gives CASSLPAGNTDTQYF.

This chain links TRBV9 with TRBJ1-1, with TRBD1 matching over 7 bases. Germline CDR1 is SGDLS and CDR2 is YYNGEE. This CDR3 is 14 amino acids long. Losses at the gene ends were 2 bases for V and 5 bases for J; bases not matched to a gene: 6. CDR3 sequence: CASSVDRAGTEAFF. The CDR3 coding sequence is TGTGCCAGCAGCGTCGACAGGGCGGGAACTGAAGCTTTCTTT.

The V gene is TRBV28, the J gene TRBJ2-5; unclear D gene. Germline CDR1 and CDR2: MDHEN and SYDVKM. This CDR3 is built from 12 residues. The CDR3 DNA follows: TGTTTAGTCACGAGCGCCCAAGAGACCCAGTACTTC. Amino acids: CLVTSAQETQYF.

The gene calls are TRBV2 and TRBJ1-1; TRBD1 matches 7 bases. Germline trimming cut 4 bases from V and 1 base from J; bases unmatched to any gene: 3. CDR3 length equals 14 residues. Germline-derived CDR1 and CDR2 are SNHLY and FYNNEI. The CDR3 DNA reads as TGTGCCAGCAGTGTTCAGGGGGGGAACACTGAAGCTTTCTTT. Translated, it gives CASSVQGGNTEAFF.

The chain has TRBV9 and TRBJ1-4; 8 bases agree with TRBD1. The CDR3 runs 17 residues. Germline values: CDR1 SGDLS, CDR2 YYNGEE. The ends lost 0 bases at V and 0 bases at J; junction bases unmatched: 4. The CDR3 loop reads CASSVGQGATTNEKLFF. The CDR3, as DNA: TGTGCCAGCAGCGTAGGGCAGGGGGCCACAACTAATGAAAAACTGTTTTTT.

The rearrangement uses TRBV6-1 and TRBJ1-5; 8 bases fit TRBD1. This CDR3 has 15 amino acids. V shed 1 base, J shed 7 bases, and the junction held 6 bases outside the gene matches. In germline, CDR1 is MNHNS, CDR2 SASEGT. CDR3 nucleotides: TGTGCCAGCAGTGAAGGGACAGGGTCACGGCAGCCCCAGCATTTT. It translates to CASSEGTGSRQPQHF.

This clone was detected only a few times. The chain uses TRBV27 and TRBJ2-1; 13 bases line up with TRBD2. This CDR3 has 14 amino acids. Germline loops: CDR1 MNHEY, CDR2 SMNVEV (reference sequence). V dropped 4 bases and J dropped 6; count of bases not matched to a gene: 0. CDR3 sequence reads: CASSWTSGGNEQFF. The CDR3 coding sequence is TGTGCCAGCAGTTGGACTAGCGGGGGCAATGAGCAGTTCTTC.

CDR3 in amino acids: CASSPNSNTEAFF. The CDR3 coding sequence is TGTGCCAGCAGTCCCAACTCGAACACTGAAGCTTTCTTT. The chain links TRBV28 to TRBJ1-1; D not certain. CDR1 and CDR2 from the germline V gene are MDHEN and SYDVKM. This CDR3 has 13 residues. V was cut by 5 bases and J by 1 base, with 8 bases left in between.

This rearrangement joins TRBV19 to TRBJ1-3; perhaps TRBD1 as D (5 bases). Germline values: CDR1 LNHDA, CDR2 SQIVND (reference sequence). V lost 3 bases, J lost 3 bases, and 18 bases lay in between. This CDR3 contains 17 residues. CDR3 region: CASSIGGDPTVGNTIYF. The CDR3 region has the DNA TGTGCCAGTAGTATCGGGGGGGATCCGACAGTTGGAAACACCATATATTTT.

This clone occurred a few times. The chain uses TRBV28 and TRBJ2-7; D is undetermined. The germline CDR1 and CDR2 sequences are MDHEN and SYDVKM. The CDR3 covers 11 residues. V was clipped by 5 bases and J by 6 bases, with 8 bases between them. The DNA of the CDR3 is TGTGCCAGCAGTCCACAGATCGAGCAGTACTTC. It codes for CASSPQIEQYF.

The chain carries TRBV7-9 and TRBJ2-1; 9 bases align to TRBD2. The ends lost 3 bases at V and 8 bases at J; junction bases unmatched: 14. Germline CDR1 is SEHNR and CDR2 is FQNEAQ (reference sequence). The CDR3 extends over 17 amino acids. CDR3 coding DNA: TGTGCCAGCAGCTTTCTTATTCTGGGACTAGCTTTCGATGAGCAGTTCTTC. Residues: CASSFLILGLAFDEQFF.

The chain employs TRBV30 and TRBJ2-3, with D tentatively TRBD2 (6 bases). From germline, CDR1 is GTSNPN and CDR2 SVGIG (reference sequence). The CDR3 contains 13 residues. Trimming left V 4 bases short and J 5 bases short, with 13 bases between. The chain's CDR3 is CAWIRPGGDTQYF. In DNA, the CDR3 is TGTGCCTGGATTCGACCCGGGGGAGATACGCAGTATTTT.

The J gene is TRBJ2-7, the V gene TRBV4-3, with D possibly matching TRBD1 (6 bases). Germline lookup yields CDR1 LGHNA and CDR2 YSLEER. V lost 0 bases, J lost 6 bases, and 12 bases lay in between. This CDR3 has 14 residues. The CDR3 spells CASSQEAGVFEQYF. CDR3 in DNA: TGCGCCAGCAGCCAAGAGGCAGGGGTTTTCGAGCAGTACTTC.

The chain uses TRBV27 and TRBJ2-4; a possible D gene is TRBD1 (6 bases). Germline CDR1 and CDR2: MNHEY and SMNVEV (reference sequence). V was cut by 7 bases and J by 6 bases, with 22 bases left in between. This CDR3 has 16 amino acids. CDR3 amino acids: CASKHTQGLDRNIQYF. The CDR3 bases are TGTGCCAGCAAACACACGCAGGGGCTGGATAGAAACATTCAGTACTTC.

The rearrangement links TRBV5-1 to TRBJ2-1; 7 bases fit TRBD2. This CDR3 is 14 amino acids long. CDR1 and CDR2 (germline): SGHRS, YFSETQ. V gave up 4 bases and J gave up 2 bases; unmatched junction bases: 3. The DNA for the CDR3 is TGCGCCAGCAGCGGGGGGGTGGCCTACAATGAGCAGTTCTTC. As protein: CASSGGVAYNEQFF.